This T cell receptor (beta chain) is from a study of cytomegalovirus exposure and HLA in healthy donors. Use of 60 Vbeta and 13 Jbeta primers characterized the PCR. Profiling relied on immunoSEQ multiplex PCR, and the TCRdb table lists in-frame clones only, not all of them. The table lists roughly 200,000 clones, 75% to 90% of them singletons. This CDR3 has 13 residues. Unmatched junction bases numbered 3, after V lost 3 bases and J lost 6 bases. Germline V lookup: CDR1 SGHKS, CDR2 YYEKEE (reference sequence). This clone has only one observation. The V gene is TRBV5-5, the J gene TRBJ2-7, with TRBD1 matching over 10 bases. The clonotype originates from a middle-aged woman in good health and CMV-seronegative. Sequenced input: PBMCs. This CDR3 reads CASSSGTGAEQYF. The CDR3 coding sequence is TGTGCCAGCAGCTCCGGGACAGGGGCCGAGCAGTACTTC.